These 8 T cell receptor beta chains originate from one sample sequenced in a study of T cell changes during pregnancy in multiple sclerosis. The method was immunoSEQ multiplex PCR; TCRdb's version includes in-frame clones alone and lacks a portion of them. Of under 25,000 clones in the sample, 86% are singletons; the top ten hold around 13%. Source: CD8+ T cells from peripheral blood mononuclear cells, taken in the first trimester of pregnancy. The receptor source for this set is a female donor in good health, enrolled as a control in a pregnancy study.

To note about this clone: This specimen includes other DNA sequences encoding the same CDR3. V is TRBV9 and J is TRBJ2-7, with D perhaps matching TRBD2 (5 bases). V lost 0 bases and J 0 bases, leaving 10 bases between the germline ends. CDR3 length: 15 residues. CDR1 is SGDLS, CDR2 YYNGEE, per germline. Here the CDR3 reads CASSVATGSSYEQYF. The DNA for the CDR3 is TGTGCCAGCAGCGTAGCTACGGGGAGCTCCTACGAGCAGTACTTC.

This clone was seen a single time. The chain couples TRBV4-3 to TRBJ1-3; D ambiguous. V was pared by 0 bases and J by 0 bases, with 9 bases between. The length of the CDR3 is 16 residues. Germline lookup yields CDR1 LGHNA and CDR2 YSLEER. The CDR3 loop reads CASSQDAAYSGNTIYF. The CDR3 nucleotides read TGCGCCAGCAGCCAAGATGCGGCGTACTCTGGAAACACCATATATTTT.

The CDR3 DNA follows: TGTGCCAGCAGCGTAGAGTCTAGCGTCAACAATGAGCAGTTCTTC. This translates into CASSVESSVNNEQFF. The chain links TRBV9 to TRBJ2-1; weak D call: TRBD2 (6 bases). Germline V CDR1 and CDR2: SGDLS, YYNGEE. This CDR3 comprises 15 residues. Trimming took off 0 bases at V and 5 bases at J, with 12 bases between the two ends. The full variable domain, completed using reference TRBV9 and TRBJ2-1, is DSGVTQTPKHLITATGQRVTLRCSPRSGDLSVYWYQQSLDQGLQFLIQYYNGEERAKGNILERFSAQQFPDLHSELNLSSLELGDSALYFCASSVESSVNNEQFFGPGTRLTVL.

The chain employs TRBV27 and TRBJ2-1, with TRBD2 identical over 11 bases. The CDR3 sequence is 16 residues long. Germline values: CDR1 MNHEY, CDR2 SMNVEV (reference sequence). Trimming removed 5 bases from V and 7 bases from J; junction bases left unmatched: 10. The CDR3 protein is CASSTLAGGFGNEQFF. CDR3 DNA sequence: TGTGCCAGCAGTACCCTAGCGGGGGGCTTTGGGAATGAGCAGTTCTTC.

The chain combines TRBV27 with TRBJ2-3, with a weak D call TRBD1 (5 bases). The length of the CDR3 is 15 residues. Per the germline V gene, CDR1 is MNHEY and CDR2 is SMNVEV (reference sequence). V lost 0 bases, J lost 8 bases, and 15 bases lay in between. CDR3 coding DNA: TGTGCCAGCAGTTTATCCCAGGGCGGCTATTCTACGCAGTATTTT. Translation gives CASSLSQGGYSTQYF.

The chain has TRBV6-5 and TRBJ1-3; no reliable D call. Trimming took 0 bases from V and 4 from J, leaving 10 bases between them. Germline V gene lookup returns CDR1 MNHEY and CDR2 SVGAGI. The CDR3 has 15 residues. CDR3 in DNA: TGTGCCAGCAGTTACTCAACCGGGTTGGGAAACACCATATATTTT. Translating gives CASSYSTGLGNTIYF.

The chain is built from TRBV7-2 and TRBJ2-7; 7 nucleotides agree with TRBD1. CDR1 and CDR2 from the germline V gene are SGHTA and FQGNSA. Trimming cost V 6 bases and J 5 bases; bases outside gene matches: 13. The CDR3 is 15 amino acids. This chain's CDR3 is CASRIHGQETHEQYF. In nucleotides, the CDR3 is TGTGCCAGCAGAATACATGGACAGGAAACCCACGAGCAGTACTTC.

In this sample, this clone turned up once. This sequence joins TRBV6-5 and TRBJ2-3, with a weak D call TRBD2 (6 bases). Trimming cost V 6 bases and J 4 bases, with 17 bases left between them. The CDR3 sequence is 15 residues long. The germline V gene has CDR1 MNHEY and CDR2 SVGAGI. The CDR3: CASRGSAGPADTQYF. The CDR3 DNA sequence: TGTGCCAGCAGGGGGTCCGCGGGACCCGCAGATACGCAGTATTTT.